This T cell receptor (beta chain) stems from a study of CD8+ T cells in alopecia areata. The overall study: Severity was scored as percentage of affected scalp area in treated patients.

The treatment denotes: oral pan-JAK inhibitor, 5-10 mg twice daily. The CDR3 is 16 amino acids. The junction had 8 bases not matched to a gene; V was cut back by 5 bases and J by 2 bases. Germline V gives CDR1 MNHEY, CDR2 SMNVEV (reference sequence). Study-level findings and limits: Scalp sequencing captures resident alphabeta T cells of normal skin too.

Of note for this clone: The antigen remains undetermined.

Once RNA had been extracted, it was reverse transcribed into cDNA to act as the sequencing template. The table came from immunoSEQ multiplex PCR; TCRdb's copy has only in-frame clones and leaves some out. Of 120,000 to 150,000 clones in the sample, around 86% were seen once. This receptor was obtained from a human donor with alopecia areata. The sample consisted of CD8+ T cells sorted from blood, taken at week 4, from a patient treated with tofacitinib. The J gene is TRBJ2-3, the V gene TRBV27, with 9 bases matching TRBD1. The CDR3 sequence is CASSTEQGALTDTQYF. The CDR3 nucleotides read TGTGCCAGCAGTACCGAACAGGGGGCGCTCACAGATACGCAGTATTTT.